This record covers a single TCR beta chain. Germline CDR1 is MNHEY and CDR2 is SMNVEV (reference sequence). The CDR3 length is 15 residues. J lost 5 bases, V lost 4 bases, and 7 bases had no gene match. This specimen comes from a study of T cell changes during pregnancy in multiple sclerosis. This table comes from immunoSEQ multiplex PCR, and its TCRdb copy is limited to in-frame clones, with some not included. The data show tens of thousands of clones, roughly 90% seen once. The chain carries TRBV27 and TRBJ2-7; 11 bases match TRBD2. The TCR comes from a female donor with multiple sclerosis, enrolled in a pregnancy study. The source material was CD8+ T cells from peripheral blood mononuclear cells, sampled in the third trimester of pregnancy. The CDR3 region has the DNA TGTGCCAGCAGTTCTCTACTAGCGGGAGTACACGAGCAGTACTTC. Amino acid sequence: CASSSLLAGVHEQYF.